The 18 T cell receptor beta chains given below trace back to one sample, sequenced in a study of CD4 T cells in relation to SARS-CoV-2 and coronaviruses. Before the COVID-19 pandemic, during about 2011-2019, CD4+ T cells were taken from unexposed donors. The cells were cultured for approximately 10 days before CD4+ T cells were isolated. Measured with immunoSEQ multiplex PCR; TCRdb has only the in-frame clones, and not every one. The sample comprises more than 15,000 clones, about 72% of which are singletons, and 15% to 20% rests with the top ten. Their antigen targets remain unknown. The specimen was CD4+ T cells from PBMCs, cultured in vitro. The receptors stem from a human donor in good health.

CDR3 sequence: CATSRDPGYEQYF. Here the CDR3 DNA reads TGTGCCACCAGCAGAGATCCCGGCTACGAGCAGTACTTC. The rearrangement links TRBV15 to TRBJ2-7; D unclear. CDR3 size: 13 residues. Germline V gene data show CDR1 as LNHNV and CDR2 as YYDKDF (reference sequence). V lost 0 bases, J lost 3 bases, and 6 bases lay in between.

The chain couples TRBV19 to TRBJ2-7; D unresolved. Deletions cut 3 bases from V and 7 bases from J, with 13 bases between. Per the germline V gene, CDR1 is LNHDA and CDR2 is SQIVND (reference sequence). The CDR3 has 13 amino acids. CDR3 in DNA: TGTGCCAGTAGTATGAACCGGGCCGAAGAGCAGTACTTC. Protein sequence: CASSMNRAEEQYF.

J is TRBJ2-6 and V is TRBV19, with D unclear. The CDR3 sequence is 14 residues long. V lost 3 bases, J lost 2 bases, and 5 bases lay in between. CDR1 is LNHDA, CDR2 SQIVND, per germline (reference sequence). CDR3: CASSIRAGANVLTF. Here the CDR3 DNA reads TGTGCCAGTAGTATTAGGGCTGGGGCCAACGTCCTGACTTTC. The variable domain in full, with the rest retrieved from reference TRBV19 and TRBJ2-6, is DGGITQSPKYLFRKEGQNVTLSCEQNLNHDAMYWYRQDPGQGLRLIYYSQIVNDFQKGDIAEGYSVSREKKESFPLTVTSAQKNPTAFYLCASSIRAGANVLTFGAGSRLTVL.

V usage is TRBV24-1 and J usage is TRBJ2-3; 10 nucleotides align to TRBD2. The CDR3 is 18 residues long. Looked up from germline, CDR1 is KGHDR and CDR2 is SFDVKD. V shed 3 bases, J shed 1 base, and the junction held 9 bases outside the gene matches. CDR3 sequence reads: CATSDNTSGTRRTDTQYF. In DNA form, the CDR3 reads TGTGCCACCAGTGATAACACTAGCGGGACAAGGCGCACAGATACGCAGTATTTT.

The CDR3 nucleotides are TGTGCCAGCAGTTCGGGTTGGACCCGTCGAGAGCAGTACTTC. As protein: CASSSGWTRREQYF. The chain has TRBV6-5 and TRBJ2-7; no firm D call. CDR3 size: 14 residues. V was shortened by 4 bases and J by 7 bases, with 17 bases between the two germline ends. The germline CDR1 and CDR2 sequences are MNHEY and SVGAGI.

This chain links TRBV6-6 with TRBJ1-3, with D hard to call. V was cut by 1 base and J by 9 bases, with 16 bases left in between. Looked up from germline, CDR1 is MNHNY and CDR2 is SVGAGI (reference sequence). This CDR3 has 15 amino acids. The CDR3: CASSYWVGYRGTIYF. CDR3 bases: TGTGCCAGCAGTTACTGGGTAGGGTATCGGGGCACCATATATTTT.

The chain is built from TRBV3-1 (or the pseudogene TRBV3-2) and TRBJ1-1; 8 positions match TRBD1. Trimming cost V 6 bases and J 4 bases; bases outside gene matches: 1. CDR1 is LGHDT, CDR2 YNNKEL, per germline (reference sequence). CDR3 length equals 12 residues. The CDR3, as DNA: TGTGCCAGCAGTGGACAGGGCACTGAAGCTTTCTTT. Amino acid sequence: CASSGQGTEAFF.

This chain links TRBV5-4 with TRBJ2-3, with 10 nucleotides matching TRBD2. There are 17 residues in the CDR3. V lost 4 bases, J lost 8 bases, and 16 bases stayed unmatched. CDR1 and CDR2 (germline): SGHNT, YYREEE (reference sequence). CDR3: CASSGEPGAGGLTTQYF. In nucleotides, the CDR3 is TGTGCCAGCAGCGGTGAACCGGGAGCGGGAGGGCTTACTACGCAGTATTTT.

V gene TRBV7-8 combines with J gene TRBJ2-2, with D hard to call. Germline CDR1 reads SGHVS; CDR2 reads FQNEAQ. The CDR3 is 15 residues long. Between the trimmed V and J ends, which lost 4 bases and 4 bases, there was a span of 13 bases. CDR3: CASSSPRSGTGELFF. Here the CDR3 DNA reads TGTGCCAGCAGCTCACCCCGGTCGGGCACCGGGGAGCTGTTTTTT.

The chain is built from TRBV11-3 and TRBJ2-1; D call uncertain. V was cut by 1 base and J by 10 bases, with 11 bases left in between. The CDR3 consists of 13 residues. CDR1 is SGHNT, CDR2 YENEEA, per germline. The CDR3 DNA is TGTGCCAGCAGCTTAGGGCGAAGCCGCGAGCAGTTCTTC. Translation: CASSLGRSREQFF.

The V gene is TRBV5-8, the J gene TRBJ1-6; TRBD1 matches 7 bases. This CDR3 is 16 amino acids long. The J segment lost 5 bases and the V segment lost 5 bases, leaving 10 bases of the junction unmatched. Germline V lookup: CDR1 SGHTS, CDR2 YDEGEE. As DNA, the CDR3 is TGTGCCAGCAGTCGAGAGGGACAGCTGGATAATTCACCCCTCCACTTT. This encodes CASSREGQLDNSPLHF.

V is TRBV21-1 and J is TRBJ1-4; the table's D call, TRBD1, was not checked against the DNA. TRBV21-1 is reported as a pseudogene. The CDR3 covers 15 residues. In nucleotides, the CDR3 is TGTGCCAGCAGCAAAGCTGGGGCCGCTAATGAAAAACTGTTTTTT. Translation gives CASSKAGAANEKLFF.

The rearrangement links TRBV19 to TRBJ2-7; 9 nucleotides agree with TRBD1. J was trimmed by 6 bases and V by 6 bases; bases with no gene match: 6. Per the germline V gene, CDR1 is LNHDA and CDR2 is SQIVND (reference sequence). The CDR3 is made up of 13 amino acids. The CDR3 DNA follows: TGTGCCAGTAGACCCAGGGACAGGGCCGAGCAGTACTTC. Protein sequence: CASRPRDRAEQYF.

The chain has TRBV6-5 and TRBJ1-6; D is unresolved. Germline V gives CDR1 MNHEY, CDR2 SVGAGI. V was shortened by 0 bases and J by 13 bases, with 7 bases between the two germline ends. The CDR3 length is 12 residues. The CDR3, as DNA: TGTGCCAGCAGTTACTCAGGGAGGCCCCTCCACTTT. This encodes CASSYSGRPLHF.

In its sample, this clone was seen once. V usage is TRBV10-3 and J usage is TRBJ2-5; D uncertain. The CDR3 contains 12 residues. Germline assignment: CDR1 ENHRY and CDR2 SYGVKD. V dropped 8 bases and J dropped 1 base, with 8 bases sitting between them. The CDR3 DNA sequence: TGTGCCATCGGGATGAGCCAAGAGACCCAGTACTTC. Translating gives CAIGMSQETQYF.

V gene TRBV5-1 combines with J gene TRBJ2-2, with D possibly being TRBD2 (5 bases). V dropped 2 bases and J dropped 5 bases, with 19 bases sitting between them. Germline lookup yields CDR1 SGHRS and CDR2 YFSETQ. The CDR3 is made up of 17 amino acids. CDR3 nucleotides: TGCGCCAGCAGCTTATGGGGTCCAGCGGTGGGGACCGGGGAGCTGTTTTTT. Translating gives CASSLWGPAVGTGELFF.

This chain connects TRBV18 to TRBJ1-2, with 8 nucleotides matching TRBD1. Per the germline V gene, CDR1 is KGHSH and CDR2 is LQKENI. CDR3 size: 15 residues. Trimming at V came to 1 base and at J to 1 base, leaving 2 bases not matched to a gene. CDR3 nucleotide sequence: TGTGCCAGCTCACCACTAGGACAGGGTAACTATGGCTACACCTTC. This sequence encodes CASSPLGQGNYGYTF.

The CDR3 DNA sequence: TGTGCCAGCAGCGTAGGAAGTGGTGGCGAAAAACTGTTTTTT. This sequence encodes CASSVGSGGEKLFF. This chain uses TRBV9 with TRBJ1-4, with D hard to call. This CDR3 is 14 amino acids long. Between the trimmed V and J ends, which lost 0 bases and 8 bases, there was a span of 11 bases. Germline V gene data show CDR1 as SGDLS and CDR2 as YYNGEE.